This T cell receptor (beta chain) was found in a study of Ad26.COV2.S vaccination and SARS-CoV-2 variants. Study-level results: Quantification of TCR breadth and depth may have yielded underestimates of total T cell responses.

Germline CDR1 and CDR2: LGHDT and YNNKEL (reference sequence). The CDR3 totals 14 residues. V was cut by 1 base and J by 4 bases, with 10 bases left in between. Data came from immunoSEQ multiplex PCR; TCRdb stores just in-frame clones and leaves some out. The table shows 360,000 or so clones, with around nine tenths occurring only once. For this clone: Its antigen is unidentified.

Treatment in this sample: some 20 received Ad26.COV2.S at low or high dose, single or two shots; 5 received placebo; per-sample allocation not given. Collection of the samples took place on day 63 after the first injection of vaccine or placebo. This sample comprised peripheral blood, obtained in a trial of Ad26.COV2.S vaccine versus placebo. The origin of this receptor is a person between 18 and 65 years old who received the Ad26.COV2.S COVID-19 vaccine or a placebo. The chain links TRBV3-1 (or the pseudogene TRBV3-2) to TRBJ2-5; D call uncertain. The CDR3: CASSQVRGSETQYF. The CDR3 coding sequence is TGTGCCAGCAGCCAAGTACGTGGGTCAGAGACCCAGTACTTC.